This is a list of T cell receptor beta chains from one sample in a study of blood T cell repertoires in COVID-19. The data were produced by immunoSEQ multiplex PCR, yet TCRdb's version contains in-frame clones alone and is incomplete. The sample consists of about 100,000 clones, over 80% of them appearing once. Sequencing was performed on peripheral blood. These receptors were collected from a man aged 50-60 years with active or convalescent COVID-19. Each CDR3 is given with its conserved first and last residue. Each record gives: V gene, D gene, clone size, J gene, CDR3 DNA, CDR3 protein. D genes are given only for firm matches. Size is omitted from some rows. Given values are once, few, many or a class for expanded clones.

TRBV5-4	TRBD1	-	TRBJ1-1	TGTGCCAGCAGCTTGGGACAGGGGGCCACTGAAGCTTTCTTT	CASSLGQGATEAFF
TRBV7-9	-	-	TRBJ2-7	TGTGCCAGCGGAACCGCGGGGTCCTACGAGCAGTACTTC	CASGTAGSYEQYF
TRBV3-1/TRBV3-2	-	-	TRBJ2-7	TGTGCCAGCAGCCAAGGACCCCGCGAGGGGCAGTACTTC	CASSQGPREGQYF
TRBV18	TRBD2	-	TRBJ2-1	TGTGCCAGCTCACCATCGCTAGCGGAGGCCCTCAATGAGCAGTTCTTC	CASSPSLAEALNEQFF
TRBV13	TRBD1	few	TRBJ2-7	TGTGCCAGCAGCACTTCCTTACAGGGGATGAACTACGAGCAGTACTTC	CASSTSLQGMNYEQYF
TRBV5-1	-	-	TRBJ2-5	TGCGCCAGCAGCCAACAGGGAACTGGGACCCAGTACTTC	CASSQQGTGTQYF
TRBV5-1	TRBD2	-	TRBJ2-7	TGCGCCAGCAGACAAGCGGGACTACTCGACGAGCAGTACTTC	CASRQAGLLDEQYF
TRBV18	-	-	TRBJ1-1	TGTGCCAGCTCACCAGGAGAACAAGCTTTCTTT	CASSPGEQAFF
TRBV19	-	-	TRBJ1-4	TGTGTCAGTAGTAAAATTAACACCATAACTAATGAAAAACTGTTTTTT	CVSSKINTITNEKLFF
TRBV19	TRBD1	-	TRBJ1-2	TGTGCCAGTACCTCCACGGGACAGGGCCTCTATGGCTACACCTTC	CASTSTGQGLYGYTF
TRBV7-9	-	-	TRBJ2-7	TGTGCCAGCAGCTTGACAGATTTTTCCTACGAGCAGTACTTC	CASSLTDFSYEQYF
TRBV19	TRBD1	-	TRBJ2-1	TGTGCCAGTAGTCCGGGACAGGGACTGTACAATGAGCAGTTCTTC	CASSPGQGLYNEQFF
TRBV7-6	-	-	TRBJ1-1	TGTGCCAGCAGCGTGGGGGGGGAAACTGAAGCTTTCTTT	CASSVGGETEAFF
TRBV6-4	-	-	TRBJ2-3	TGTGCCAAACAGCGCGGGACTCCCGAAAGTCGGACAGATACGCAGTATTTT	CAKQRGTPESRTDTQYF
TRBV10-3	TRBD1	-	TRBJ2-7	TGTGCCATCAGCGGACAGGGGGCGAGCGGGAGGCTATCCGACGAGCAGTACTTC	CAISGQGASGRLSDEQYF
TRBV5-1	-	-	TRBJ1-4	TGCGCCAGCAGCCCGGTGAGTGAGGATGAAAAACTGTTTTTT	CASSPVSEDEKLFF
TRBV6-5	-	-	TRBJ2-7	TGTGCCAGCATCCCCGACAGGAGCTCCTACGAGCAGTACTTC	CASIPDRSSYEQYF
TRBV12-3/TRBV12-4	TRBD1	-	TRBJ1-1	TGTGCCAGCAGCCGACAGGGTGAGGCTGAAGCTTTCTTT	CASSRQGEAEAFF
TRBV30	-	-	TRBJ2-1	TGTGCCTGGGGTCTATACAATGAGCAGTTCTTC	CAWGLYNEQFF
TRBV2	TRBD1	-	TRBJ1-5	TGTGCCAGTTGGGGGACAGGGGAAATTCCGGGCGGTCAGCCCCAGCATTTT	CASWGTGEIPGGQPQHF
TRBV5-1	TRBD1	-	TRBJ2-1	TGCGCCAGCAGCTCCCTCCCGAGGACAGGGAAATCGGATGAGCAGTTCTTC	CASSSLPRTGKSDEQFF
TRBV6-1	-	-	TRBJ1-1	TGTGCCAGCAGTGAATCCAGCCCGGGGGGCACTGAAGCTTTCTTT	CASSESSPGGTEAFF
TRBV18	-	-	TRBJ1-1	TGTGCCAGCTCTCCTGAGGGCCAGTATGGTGAAGCTTTCTTT	CASSPEGQYGEAFF
TRBV19	-	-	TRBJ1-1	TGTGCCAGTGCCCTTGGCTCTCGAGCTTTCTTT	CASALGSRAFF
TRBV9	-	-	TRBJ1-1	TGTGCCAGCAGCGTAGCTTCGGGGGGCACTGAAGCTTTCTTT	CASSVASGGTEAFF
TRBV24-1	-	-	TRBJ2-1	TGTGCCACCAGTGAACAACTCGGGACTTTCAATGAGCAGTTCTTC	CATSEQLGTFNEQFF
TRBV7-3	-	few	TRBJ1-5	TGTGCCAGCAGCCAAACTCCCGGTCAGCCCCAGCATTTT	CASSQTPGQPQHF
TRBV5-1	TRBD1	-	TRBJ2-5	TGCGCCAGCAGCTTGGCGGACAGGGTGGCAGAGACCCAGTACTTC	CASSLADRVAETQYF
TRBV24-1	TRBD2	-	TRBJ2-3	TGTGCCACCAGTGACCCTCTAGCGGGAGGGCCTTCAGGCACAGATACGCAGTATTTT	CATSDPLAGGPSGTDTQYF
TRBV30	-	-	TRBJ2-5	TGTGCCTGGAGGGGGGCTGGAGAGACCCAGTACTTC	CAWRGAGETQYF
TRBV11-3	-	-	TRBJ1-1	TGTGCCAGCAGCTTAGTGCAGGGGAACACTGAAGCTTTCTTT	CASSLVQGNTEAFF